This record concerns one T cell receptor (beta chain) sequence. Specified time point: patch test 1, 2 weeks after DPC sensitization. Sample treatment: therapeutic diphenylcyclopropenone sensitization with weekly scalp DPC. TCRdb ran MiXCR on the RACE reads and lists one entry per CDR3 protein. The sample shows roughly 380,000 distinct CDR3 sequences, more than 4.5% of them seen only once. The data derive from a study of human T cells and chemical hapten exposure. Germline V gives CDR1 LGHNA, CDR2 YNFKEQ. The CDR3 extends over 14 amino acids. V was clipped by 5 bases and J by 8 bases, with 16 bases between them.

The TCR comes from a woman aged 45 to 65 with alopecia areata. Some clones in this sample may be carry-over from other donors' samples. Source: whole blood, taken in connection with sensitization to the hapten diphenylcyclopropenone (DPC). This chain joins TRBV4-2 and TRBJ2-1; D call uncertain. The CDR3 loop reads CASSKRFSWDEQFF. CDR3 coding DNA: TGTGCCAGCAGCAAAAGGTTCTCGTGGGATGAGCAGTTCTTC.